This T cell receptor beta chain is drawn from a study of T cells in Graves' hyperthyroidism and ophthalmopathy. At the level of the study: Before treatment of any kind, peripheral blood was taken at initial diagnosis.

The source material, RNA transcripts, was used to amplify TCR beta CDR3 regions. A set of HTBI primers served as the primers for a first-round RT-PCR of the TCR CDR3. Each CDR3 protein is one row after TCRdb ran MiXCR on the multiplex PCR reads. Here the sample spans over 450,000 distinct CDR3 sequences, approximately 17% being singletons. Diagnoses rested on clinical symptoms, serum thyroxine and TRAb, thyroid ultrasound and orbital computed tomography. 10 ml fresh peripheral blood yielded the PBMCs. The sample holds many counts of this clonotype. Its target is not known. General study findings and limits: Ophthalmopathy stood apart from stable hyperthyroidism in a 13 V-J model.

The CDR3 has 17 residues. After removal of 3 bases from V and 4 bases from J, the junction contained 11 bases not matched to a gene. CDR1 DFQATT and CDR2 SNEGSKA come from the germline V gene (reference sequence). Sequences were obtained from blood. The receptor's source is a woman aged 18-29 years with Graves' ophthalmopathy. The rearrangement uses TRBV20-1 and TRBJ2-7, with TRBD2 matching over 14 bases. CDR3 sequence: CSARLGLAGDSPYEQYF. CDR3 coding DNA: TGCAGTGCTAGGCTGGGACTAGCGGGGGACAGCCCTTACGAGCAGTACTTC.